The 26 T cell receptor beta chains presented below share a single source sample, sequenced in a study of blood T cell repertoires in COVID-19. Sequencing used immunoSEQ multiplex PCR; TCRdb keeps in-frame clones, though not all of them. This table holds around 230,000 clones, about four fifths found once. Material: peripheral blood. The receptors were sampled from a woman over 75 with acute or convalescent COVID-19.

The rearrangement joins TRBV6-2 or TRBV6-3 to TRBJ2-7, with a tentative D call TRBD1 (6 bases). The V gene lost 5 bases and the J gene lost 5 bases, with 19 bases spanning the gap. Germline CDR1 reads MNHEY; CDR2 reads SVGEGT. The CDR3 totals 15 residues. CDR3 sequence (DNA): TGTGCCAGCAGTCCCTACAGGGTATTGGGCAACGAGCAGTACTTC. This codes for CASSPYRVLGNEQYF.

The rearrangement links TRBV15 to TRBJ2-4, with D possibly TRBD2 on 5 matching bases. The CDR3 length is 18 residues. Germline V lookup: CDR1 LNHNV, CDR2 YYDKDF (reference sequence). The V gene lost 0 bases and the J gene lost 3 bases, with 18 bases spanning the gap. The CDR3 coding sequence is TGTGCCACCAGCAGAGATAAGAGCAGCGAGGGCAGCAAAAACATTCAGTACTTC. Translation: CATSRDKSSEGSKNIQYF.

V gene TRBV3-1 (or the pseudogene TRBV3-2) combines with J gene TRBJ2-5; 8 nucleotides match TRBD2. Germline V gives CDR1 LGHDT, CDR2 YNNKEL (reference sequence). CDR3 length equals 15 residues. V shed 4 bases, J shed 1 base, and the junction held 5 bases outside the gene matches. CDR3: CASSRPGGAQETQYF. The DNA of the CDR3 is TGTGCCAGCAGCCGTCCCGGGGGGGCCCAAGAGACCCAGTACTTC.

The chain recombines TRBV28 with TRBJ2-2; 9 bases agree with TRBD2. Germline values: CDR1 MDHEN, CDR2 SYDVKM. J gave up 4 bases and V 6 bases, and 15 bases lay outside the gene matches. The CDR3 is 18 amino acids. The CDR3 loop reads CASSVVRGGVGSTGELFF. In DNA, the CDR3 is TGTGCCAGCAGCGTAGTGCGGGGGGGCGTGGGAAGCACCGGGGAGCTGTTTTTT.

The chain joins TRBV3-1 (or the pseudogene TRBV3-2) to TRBJ1-1; D unclear. Per the germline V gene, CDR1 is LGHDT and CDR2 is YNNKEL (reference sequence). This CDR3 region has 11 residues. The V end lost 5 bases, the J end lost 4 bases, and 5 bases lay between the germline ends. CDR3 nucleotides: TGTGCCAGCAGCTCCATCACTGAAGCTTTCTTT. Its translation: CASSSITEAFF.

This clone was seen a handful of times. The chain links TRBV3-1 (or the pseudogene TRBV3-2) to TRBJ1-1; D remains ambiguous. The CDR3 sequence is 16 residues long. The ends were cut back, 0 bases at V and 0 bases at J, with 11 bases in the middle. In germline, CDR1 is LGHDT, CDR2 YNNKEL (reference sequence). CDR3 loop: CASSQDRRGLNTEAFF. Written as DNA, the CDR3 is TGTGCCAGCAGCCAAGATCGTCGGGGTCTGAACACTGAAGCTTTCTTT.

This clone was counted a single time. The J gene is TRBJ2-7, the V gene TRBV3-1 (or the pseudogene TRBV3-2), with D possibly being TRBD2 (7 bases). The CDR3 runs 16 residues. Germline CDR1 and CDR2: LGHDT and YNNKEL (reference sequence). With 3 bases removed from V and 3 bases from J, the gap between germline ends came to 18 bases. CDR3 sequence reads: CASSQATRGAIYEQYF. The CDR3 DNA is TGTGCCAGCAGCCAGGCTACCCGGGGGGCGATCTACGAGCAGTACTTC.

The J gene is TRBJ1-1, the V gene TRBV6-5; weak D call: TRBD1 (5 bases). With 0 bases removed from V and 1 base from J, the gap between germline ends came to 6 bases. Germline-derived CDR1 and CDR2 are MNHEY and SVGAGI. The length of the CDR3 is 14 residues. The CDR3 DNA follows: TGTGCCAGCAGTTACTCGGGGGGGAACACTGAAGCTTTCTTT. This gives the protein CASSYSGGNTEAFF.

The V call is TRBV6-2 or TRBV6-3, the J call TRBJ2-5, with D possibly being TRBD2 (6 bases). The CDR3 totals 16 residues. The germline V gene has CDR1 MNHEY and CDR2 SVGEGT. The ends were cut back, 2 bases at V and 5 bases at J, with 18 bases in the middle. The CDR3 loop is CASSYIGLSPVETQYF. CDR3 sequence (DNA): TGTGCCAGCAGTTACATTGGACTATCTCCGGTGGAGACCCAGTACTTC.

The rearrangement uses TRBV6-5 and TRBJ1-5; D possibly corresponds to TRBD1 (5 bases). V was trimmed by 0 bases and J by 9 bases, leaving 15 bases between them. The germline V gene has CDR1 MNHEY and CDR2 SVGAGI. The CDR3 is 15 residues long. The CDR3 coding sequence is TGTGCCAGCAGTTACTCGGGGACTGTTTACCGGCCCCAGCATTTT. Residues: CASSYSGTVYRPQHF.

The chain links TRBV28 to TRBJ2-2; D possibly corresponds to TRBD1 (6 bases). V was cut by 6 bases and J by 5 bases, with 22 bases left in between. The length of the CDR3 is 17 residues. In germline, CDR1 is MDHEN, CDR2 SYDVKM. CDR3 amino acids: CASSSSITGKRTGELFF. CDR3 sequence (DNA): TGTGCCAGCAGCTCGAGTATTACAGGGAAACGAACCGGGGAGCTGTTTTTT.

The J gene is TRBJ1-2, the V gene TRBV25-1; 9 bases align to TRBD1. The CDR3 totals 15 residues. V shed 5 bases, J shed 3 bases, and the junction held 7 bases outside the gene matches. Germline CDR1 reads MGHDK; CDR2 reads SYGVNS. The CDR3 spells CASSQGQGYDYGYTF. The CDR3 nucleotides read TGTGCCAGCAGTCAAGGACAGGGGTACGACTATGGCTACACCTTC.

V usage is TRBV29-1 and J usage is TRBJ1-2; D remains unclear. Germline-derived CDR1 and CDR2 are SQVTM and ANQGSEA. The CDR3 is made up of 11 amino acids. Trimming removed 0 bases at V and 8 bases at J, with 7 bases between. CDR3 region: CSVEELRGYTF. CDR3 DNA: TGCAGCGTTGAAGAATTGCGAGGCTACACCTTC.

This clone was picked up a small number of times. The rearrangement links TRBV10-3 to TRBJ1-3; no clear D. The CDR3 extends over 16 amino acids. Trimming left V 6 bases short and J 0 bases short, with 15 bases between. Germline CDR1 reads ENHRY; CDR2 reads SYGVKD. The CDR3 is CAIRPFSVHSGNTIYF. For the CDR3, the DNA is TGTGCCATCAGGCCTTTCAGCGTTCACTCTGGAAACACCATATATTTT.

V gene TRBV7-2 combines with J gene TRBJ1-6; the match to TRBD1 covers 7 bases. This CDR3 is built from 15 residues. The V gene end was trimmed by 1 base and the J gene end by 5 bases; junction bases not matched to a gene: 2. Germline V gene sequence: CDR1 SGHTA, CDR2 FQGNSA. The CDR3 reads CASSLETGHNSPLHF. The CDR3 nucleotides read TGTGCCAGCAGCTTAGAGACAGGGCATAATTCACCCCTCCACTTT.

The chain carries TRBV5-1 and TRBJ2-5, with D maybe TRBD1 (6 bases). Germline-derived CDR1 and CDR2 are SGHRS and YFSETQ. There are 13 residues in the CDR3. V lost 6 bases to trimming and J lost 2 bases, with 11 bases between them. CDR3 nucleotide sequence: TGCGCCAGCACGGGACAACCTCAAGAGACCCAGTACTTC. It is translated as CASTGQPQETQYF. Based on the CDR3 plus reference TRBV5-1 and TRBJ2-5, the full variable domain is KAGVTQTPRYLIKTRGQQVTLSCSPISGHRSVSWYQQTPGQGLQFLFEYFSETQRNKGNFPGRFSGRQFSNSRSEMNVSTLELGDSALYLCASTGQPQETQYFGPGTRLLVL.

CDR3 DNA: TGTGCCAGTAGGGGCAGGGGGAACACTGAAGCTTTCTTT. This gives the protein CASRGRGNTEAFF. J is TRBJ1-1 and V is TRBV19; a possible D gene is TRBD1 (6 bases). Between the trimmed V and J ends, which lost 6 bases and 1 base, there was a span of 9 bases. The germline V gene encodes CDR1 LNHDA and CDR2 SQIVND (reference sequence). This CDR3 is 13 amino acids long.

CDR3 protein: CASKLPGQTYGYTF. The DNA for the CDR3 is TGTGCCAGCAAATTACCGGGACAGACCTATGGCTACACCTTC. This chain links TRBV6-5 with TRBJ1-2; 7 bases align to TRBD1. Per the germline V gene, CDR1 is MNHEY and CDR2 is SVGAGI. This CDR3 is built from 14 residues. Trimming removed 7 bases from V and 4 bases from J; junction bases left unmatched: 9.

A few counts support this clone. The chain joins TRBV28 to TRBJ2-2, with 8 bases lining up with TRBD2. V dropped 5 bases and J dropped 0; count of bases not matched to a gene: 5. Germline V lookup: CDR1 MDHEN, CDR2 SYDVKM. This CDR3 comprises 16 residues. CDR3 sequence: CASSRPAGANTGELFF. CDR3 coding DNA: TGTGCCAGCAGTCGCCCAGCGGGGGCGAACACCGGGGAGCTGTTTTTT.

This clone is a singleton in its sample. This chain uses TRBV6-1 with TRBJ1-1; tentatively, D is TRBD1 (5 bases). CDR3 length: 16 residues. CDR1 is MNHNS, CDR2 SASEGT, per germline. Trimming shortened V by 5 bases and J by 4 bases, and 20 bases separated the two germline ends. In DNA form, the CDR3 reads TGTGCCAGCAGTAAAGTTGCTTTGGCGGGGGGCACTGAAGCTTTCTTT. Its translation: CASSKVALAGGTEAFF.

The chain links TRBV18 to TRBJ2-4; TRBD2 matches at 9 bases. The germline V gene encodes CDR1 KGHSH and CDR2 LQKENI. V shed 0 bases, J shed 1 base, and the junction held 1 base outside the gene matches. CDR3 length: 16 amino acids. DNA of the CDR3: TGTGCCAGCTCACCACCCAGCGGGGGGGCCAAAAACATTCAGTACTTC. Translating it yields CASSPPSGGAKNIQYF.

The rearrangement uses TRBV7-2 and TRBJ2-1; possible D gene TRBD2, 6 bases. V was pared by 1 base and J by 10 bases, with 11 bases between. Germline V CDR1 and CDR2: SGHTA, FQGNSA. The length of the CDR3 is 13 residues. Here the CDR3 DNA reads TGTGCCAGCAGCTTAGAGGGTGGAGGGGAGCAGTTCTTC. The encoded protein is CASSLEGGGEQFF.

V is TRBV5-6 and J is TRBJ1-4; 7 nucleotides line up with TRBD1. This CDR3 contains 15 residues. V gave up 4 bases and J gave up 8 bases; unmatched junction bases: 11. Germline V gives CDR1 SGHDT, CDR2 YYEEEE. The chain's CDR3 is CASSVTGFAGEKLFF. The CDR3 DNA reads as TGTGCCAGCAGCGTGACAGGGTTTGCAGGGGAAAAACTGTTTTTT.

This clone was observed a few times. The chain employs TRBV29-1 and TRBJ1-2; 11 bases map to TRBD1. Germline CDR1 and CDR2: SQVTM and ANQGSEA. After removal of 6 bases from V and 3 bases from J, the junction contained 3 bases not matched to a gene. The CDR3 has 13 residues. The CDR3 DNA reads TGCAGCGTGGGGACAGGGGGTTACTATGGCTACACCTTC. Its protein is CSVGTGGYYGYTF. Supplemented by reference TRBV29-1 and TRBJ1-2, the full variable domain reads SAVISQKPSRDICQRGTSLTIQCQVDSQVTMMFWYRQQPGQSLTLIATANQGSEATYESGFVIDKFPISRPNLTFSTLTVSNMSPEDSSIYLCSVGTGGYYGYTFGSGTRLTVV.

The CDR3 is CASSLSVALYEQYF. CDR3 in DNA: TGTGCCAGCAGCTTAAGCGTTGCACTCTACGAGCAGTACTTC. The rearrangement uses TRBV7-9 and TRBJ2-7; no definite D call. Germline V gene lookup returns CDR1 SEHNR and CDR2 FQNEAQ (reference sequence). The CDR3 is made up of 14 amino acids. V dropped 2 bases and J dropped 3 bases, with 11 bases sitting between them.

The rearrangement uses TRBV24-1 and TRBJ1-2; a weak D match, TRBD1 (6 bases). Trimming removed 0 bases at V and 8 bases at J, with 9 bases between. This CDR3 spans 13 amino acids. From germline, CDR1 is KGHDR and CDR2 SFDVKD. The CDR3 region has the DNA TGTGCCACCAGTGATTTGACAGGGAGAGGCTACACCTTC. Protein product: CATSDLTGRGYTF.